This TCR beta chain was captured in a study of response to subunit inactivated influenza vaccine. Study findings and constraints: It was suggested by the authors that few new T cells are recruited by each seasonal influenza vaccination.

This clonotype was seen a few times. Its specificity is not known. The CDR3 totals 15 residues. Germline CDR1 is MNHEY and CDR2 is SVGAGI. V was trimmed by 1 base and J by 5 bases, leaving 14 bases between them. One entry per CDR3 protein, called by TCRdb with MiXCR from the RT-PCR reads. The sample lists hundreds of thousands of distinct CDR3 sequences, 11% occurring once. This sample was also put to use in a study of T cells expressing NK-cell markers. As that study records: cDNA encoding TCR beta was synthesized via 5'RACE template switching incorporating UMIs. Serological testing identified most of the eight sequenced donors as HCMV-seropositive and one as seronegative. Sorting in several experiments was restricted by an anti-gamma-delta TCR antibody to alpha-beta TCR T cells. Among CD8+ T cells from five or six donors, dominant NKG2C+ clonotypes accounted for roughly 1.0-7.0%.

The source was PBMCs from blood, collected on the day of vaccination. The rearrangement joins TRBV6-5 to TRBJ1-2; D gene uncertain. The receptor's source is a man in his fifties who received an inactivated influenza vaccine. For the CDR3, the DNA is TGTGCCAGCAGTTACTTTCAGGATTTTGATTATGGCTACACCTTC. This sequence encodes CASSYFQDFDYGYTF.